At least ten counts were recorded for the clone carrying this T cell receptor (beta chain). As yet, its antigen is unknown. MiXCR, applied by TCRdb to the 5' RACE reads, yields one record per CDR3 protein. The sample yields about 60,000 distinct CDR3 sequences, around 6.5% seen once. This sample is drawn from a study of T cells after yellow fever vaccination. Overall study findings and caveats: Subsequent to the booster, the majority of primary-vaccination clones reappeared (96% CD4, 88% CD8). Compared with primary, the secondary response was weaker and peaked at day 5, not 15.

This sample comprised CD8+ T cells sorted from PBMCs, obtained on the day of the first yellow fever vaccination. The source of this sequence is a man aged 18 to 30 who received the YFV17D yellow fever vaccine.

The CDR3 nucleotides read TGTGCCAGCAGCTTACACCCGGGACAGGTTGATGGCTACACCTTC. Its translation: CASSLHPGQVDGYTF. This chain uses TRBV7-2 with TRBJ1-2, with TRBD1 matching 8 bases. The length of the CDR3 is 15 residues. The V segment lost 2 bases and the J segment 6 bases; nucleotides outside the gene matches: 8. Germline V lookup: CDR1 SGHTA, CDR2 FQGNSA.